In its sample, the clone carrying this T cell receptor beta chain was seen many times. As yet, its antigen is unknown. The diagnosis was founded upon clinical symptoms, serum thyroxine, TRAb, thyroid ultrasound and orbital computed tomography. This sample is drawn from a study of Graves' ophthalmopathy and Graves' hyperthyroidism. Broader study findings: The study's model predicted ophthalmopathy progression at approximately 71% sensitivity and 72% to 75% specificity. Most thyroid clonotypes expanded beyond 0.001 frequency were also found in blood.

As the template, RNA transcripts were used to amplify TCR beta CDR3 regions. The workflow started with a first-round RT-PCR run with HTBI primers and then moved on to a second-round multiplex PCR. TCRdb redid the calling of the multiplex PCR reads with MiXCR, one entry per CDR3 protein. The sample records over 200,000 distinct CDR3 sequences, approximately 28% being singletons. Between the trimmed V and J ends, which lost 3 bases and 0 bases, there was a span of 13 bases. This CDR3 has 16 residues. CDR1 SGHRS and CDR2 YFSETQ come from the germline V gene. The sample comprised peripheral blood. The source is a man between 50 and 59 years old with Graves' ophthalmopathy. J is TRBJ1-3 and V is TRBV5-1; no definite D call. The CDR3 spells CASSSTTAISGNTIYF. For the CDR3, the DNA is TGCGCCAGCAGCTCAACGACGGCCATCTCTGGAAACACCATATATTTT.